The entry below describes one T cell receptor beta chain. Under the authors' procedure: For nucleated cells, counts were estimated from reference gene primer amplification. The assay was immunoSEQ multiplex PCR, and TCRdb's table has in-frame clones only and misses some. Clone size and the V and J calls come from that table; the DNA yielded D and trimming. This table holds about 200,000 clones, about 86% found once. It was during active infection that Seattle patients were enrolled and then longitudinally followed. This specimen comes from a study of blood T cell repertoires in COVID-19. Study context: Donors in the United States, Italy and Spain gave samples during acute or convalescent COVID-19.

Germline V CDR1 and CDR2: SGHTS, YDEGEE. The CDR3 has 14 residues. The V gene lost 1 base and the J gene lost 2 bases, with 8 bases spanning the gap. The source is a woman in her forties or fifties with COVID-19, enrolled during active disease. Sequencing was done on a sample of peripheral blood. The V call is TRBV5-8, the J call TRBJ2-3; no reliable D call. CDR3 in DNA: TGTGCCAGCAGCTTGACGGAGTACACAGATACGCAGTATTTT. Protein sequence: CASSLTEYTDTQYF.